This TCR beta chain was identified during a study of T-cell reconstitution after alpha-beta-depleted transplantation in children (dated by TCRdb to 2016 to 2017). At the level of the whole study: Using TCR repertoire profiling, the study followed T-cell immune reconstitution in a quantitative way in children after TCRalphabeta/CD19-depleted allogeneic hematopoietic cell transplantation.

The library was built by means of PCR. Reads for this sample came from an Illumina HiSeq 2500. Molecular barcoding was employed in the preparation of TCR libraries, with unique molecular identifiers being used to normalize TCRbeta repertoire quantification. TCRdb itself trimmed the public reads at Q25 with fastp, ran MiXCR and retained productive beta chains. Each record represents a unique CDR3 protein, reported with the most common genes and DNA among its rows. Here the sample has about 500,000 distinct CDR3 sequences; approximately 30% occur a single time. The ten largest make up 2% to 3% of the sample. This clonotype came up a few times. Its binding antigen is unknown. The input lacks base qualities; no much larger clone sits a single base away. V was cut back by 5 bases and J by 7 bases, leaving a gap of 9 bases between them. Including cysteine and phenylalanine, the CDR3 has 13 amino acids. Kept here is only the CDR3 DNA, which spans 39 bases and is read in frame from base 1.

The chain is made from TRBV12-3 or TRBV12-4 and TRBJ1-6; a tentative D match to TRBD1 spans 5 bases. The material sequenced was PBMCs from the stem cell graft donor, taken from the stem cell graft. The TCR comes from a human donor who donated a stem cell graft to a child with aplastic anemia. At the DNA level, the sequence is TGTGCCAGCAGTCCAGCAGGGAATTCACCCCTCCACTTT. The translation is CASSPAGNSPLHF.